These T cell receptor beta chains were read from a single sample in a study of OX40 agonist ivuxolimab in advanced cancers. Data came from immunoSEQ multiplex PCR; TCRdb stores just in-frame clones and leaves some out. The repertoire has about 40,000 clones, 88% of them found once; the top ten carry 20% to 25%. Sequenced here: CD4+ or CD8+ T cells sorted from blood, sampled in a trial of the OX40 agonist ivuxolimab. All receptors come from an adult with an advanced solid tumor such as melanoma, head and neck, liver or kidney cancer. Both conserved end residues are part of each CDR3. D genes are given only for firm matches. Size tells how often a clone was seen (once, few, many) or the class of an expanded clone, and some rows leave it out.

d_gene: TRBD1
v_gene: TRBV5-6
j_gene: TRBJ1-2
abundance: NA
CDR3nt: TGTGCCAGCAGCTTGGTTAGGGGACAGGGGGCGGCCTATGGCTACACCTTC
CDR3aa: CASSLVRGQGAAYGYTF

d_gene: TRBD1
v_gene: TRBV6-5
j_gene: TRBJ2-5
abundance: NA
CDR3nt: TGTGCCAGCAGCCCGGGACAGGGTCACGAGACCCAGTACTTC
CDR3aa: CASSPGQGHETQYF

d_gene: TRBD2
v_gene: TRBV19
j_gene: TRBJ2-3
abundance: NA
CDR3nt: TGTGCCAGTAGCCTTCGCGGGGGACTAGGGAGCACAGATACGCAGTATTTT
CDR3aa: CASSLRGGLGSTDTQYF

d_gene: NA
v_gene: TRBV13
j_gene: TRBJ2-3
abundance: NA
CDR3nt: TGTGCCAGCAGCGCCACCCAGGGGAGGGCCCGGTATACGCAGTATTTT
CDR3aa: CASSATQGRARYTQYF

d_gene: NA
v_gene: TRBV7-9
j_gene: TRBJ1-5
abundance: NA
CDR3nt: TGTGCCAGCAGTCCCTCGACGGGGAGGGGGCCCCAGCATTTT
CDR3aa: CASSPSTGRGPQHF

d_gene: NA
v_gene: TRBV6-5
j_gene: TRBJ1-1
abundance: NA
CDR3nt: TGTGCCAGCACCCTACAGGAGGGGACCACTGAAGCTTTCTTT
CDR3aa: CASTLQEGTTEAFF

d_gene: TRBD2
v_gene: TRBV13
j_gene: TRBJ2-3
abundance: NA
CDR3nt: TGTGCCAGCAGCCTTGGGACTAGCGGAGGGAGCACAGATACGCAGTATTTT
CDR3aa: CASSLGTSGGSTDTQYF

d_gene: NA
v_gene: TRBV7-9
j_gene: TRBJ2-7
abundance: NA
CDR3nt: TGTGCCAGCAGTCCCCCGAGGGACGAGCAGTACTTC
CDR3aa: CASSPPRDEQYF

d_gene: NA
v_gene: TRBV5-8
j_gene: TRBJ2-7
abundance: once
CDR3nt: TGTGCCAGCAGCTTGGGTAGCGGAGCCCCGTACGAGCAGTACTTC
CDR3aa: CASSLGSGAPYEQYF

d_gene: NA
v_gene: TRBV15
j_gene: TRBJ2-7
abundance: NA
CDR3nt: TGTGCCACCAGCGTATCGGGTCTCGCGGGTACCTACGAGCAGTACTTC
CDR3aa: CATSVSGLAGTYEQYF

d_gene: TRBD1
v_gene: TRBV27
j_gene: TRBJ2-7
abundance: NA
CDR3nt: TGTGCCAGCAGTTCCTCGAGCCGACAGGGTTGGAACGAGCAGTACTTC
CDR3aa: CASSSSSRQGWNEQYF

d_gene: TRBD1
v_gene: TRBV28
j_gene: TRBJ1-2
abundance: NA
CDR3nt: TGTGCCAGCAGTCCAAGGACAGGGGGGATCTATGGCTACACCTTC
CDR3aa: CASSPRTGGIYGYTF

d_gene: NA
v_gene: TRBV5-4
j_gene: TRBJ2-5
abundance: NA
CDR3nt: TGTGCCAGCAGCTCCCGGGGGTCCCTACAAGAGACCCAGTACTTC
CDR3aa: CASSSRGSLQETQYF

d_gene: NA
v_gene: TRBV19
j_gene: TRBJ2-7
abundance: NA
CDR3nt: TGTGCCAGTAGCTGGGGCAGGGAGTACGAGCAGTACTTC
CDR3aa: CASSWGREYEQYF

d_gene: NA
v_gene: TRBV19
j_gene: TRBJ2-1
abundance: NA
CDR3nt: TGTGCCAGTAGTATCGGAACAGGAGTCTACAATGAGCAGTTCTTC
CDR3aa: CASSIGTGVYNEQFF

d_gene: NA
v_gene: TRBV29-1
j_gene: TRBJ2-3
abundance: NA
CDR3nt: TGCAGCGTTGTGGTCCTAAGCACAGATACGCAGTATTTT
CDR3aa: CSVVVLSTDTQYF

d_gene: NA
v_gene: TRBV10-3
j_gene: TRBJ1-1
abundance: NA
CDR3nt: TGTGCCACCTCACCCGGGGACACTGAAGCTTTCTTT
CDR3aa: CATSPGDTEAFF

d_gene: TRBD1
v_gene: TRBV25-1
j_gene: TRBJ1-3
abundance: NA
CDR3nt: TGTGCCAGCAGTGACTACAGGGGTCGAAACACCATATATTTT
CDR3aa: CASSDYRGRNTIYF

d_gene: NA
v_gene: TRBV27
j_gene: TRBJ2-5
abundance: NA
CDR3nt: TGTGCCAGCAGTTTAAAAGAAAACCAAGAGACCCAGTACTTC
CDR3aa: CASSLKENQETQYF

d_gene: NA
v_gene: TRBV6-4
j_gene: TRBJ2-3
abundance: medium-sized
CDR3nt: TGTGCCAGCAGCGAGGGGACAGATACGCAGTATTTT
CDR3aa: CASSEGTDTQYF

d_gene: NA
v_gene: TRBV27
j_gene: TRBJ2-7
abundance: NA
CDR3nt: TGTGCCAGCAGTTCCCCCTCCTACGAGCAGTACTTC
CDR3aa: CASSSPSYEQYF

d_gene: NA
v_gene: TRBV11-2
j_gene: TRBJ2-7
abundance: NA
CDR3nt: TGTGCCAGCAGCTTTTTTGATGGAGGGTGGTACGAGCAGTACTTC
CDR3aa: CASSFFDGGWYEQYF

d_gene: NA
v_gene: TRBV4-1
j_gene: TRBJ2-3
abundance: NA
CDR3nt: TGCGCCAGCAGCCAAGTTCCGGGCACAGATACGCAGTATTTT
CDR3aa: CASSQVPGTDTQYF

d_gene: NA
v_gene: TRBV6-5
j_gene: TRBJ2-7
abundance: NA
CDR3nt: TGTGCCAGCAGTGAAATAGGGGGCGAGCAGTACTTC
CDR3aa: CASSEIGGEQYF

d_gene: NA
v_gene: TRBV6-6
j_gene: TRBJ2-1
abundance: NA
CDR3nt: TGTGCCAGCAGTACCAGACAAAACAATGAGCAGTTCTTC
CDR3aa: CASSTRQNNEQFF

d_gene: TRBD1
v_gene: TRBV30
j_gene: TRBJ2-2
abundance: NA
CDR3nt: TGTGCCTGGGATTCCGGGACAGGGGGTACCGGGGAGCTGTTTTTT
CDR3aa: CAWDSGTGGTGELFF

d_gene: NA
v_gene: TRBV4-1
j_gene: TRBJ2-7
abundance: once
CDR3nt: TGCGCCAGCAGCCAAGAGGACTACCCAACCTACGAGCAGTACTTC
CDR3aa: CASSQEDYPTYEQYF

d_gene: NA
v_gene: TRBV19
j_gene: TRBJ2-7
abundance: NA
CDR3nt: TGTGCCAGTAGTATAGCCGGTGTAGGCGAGCAGTACTTC
CDR3aa: CASSIAGVGEQYF

d_gene: TRBD1
v_gene: TRBV10-3
j_gene: TRBJ2-7
abundance: NA
CDR3nt: TGTGCCATCAGTGATGGGACAGCCACCTACGAGCAGTACTTC
CDR3aa: CAISDGTATYEQYF

d_gene: NA
v_gene: TRBV30
j_gene: TRBJ1-5
abundance: NA
CDR3nt: TGTGCCTGGGGTTACGTTCAGCCCCAGCATTTT
CDR3aa: CAWGYVQPQHF

d_gene: TRBD1
v_gene: TRBV5-5
j_gene: TRBJ2-3
abundance: NA
CDR3nt: TGTGCCAGCAGCCTCCCCAGTGGACAGGGGATAAATCCGCGCACAGATACGCAGTATTTT
CDR3aa: CASSLPSGQGINPRTDTQYF

d_gene: NA
v_gene: TRBV19
j_gene: TRBJ1-1
abundance: NA
CDR3nt: TGTGCCAGTAGAGAACAGCACCCGTTGAACCTCGACACTGAAGCTTTCTTT
CDR3aa: CASREQHPLNLDTEAFF

d_gene: NA
v_gene: TRBV9
j_gene: TRBJ1-1
abundance: NA
CDR3nt: TGTGCCAGCGGCAGACAGAACACTGAAGCTTTCTTT
CDR3aa: CASGRQNTEAFF

d_gene: NA
v_gene: TRBV7-2
j_gene: TRBJ1-1
abundance: NA
CDR3nt: TGTGCCAGCAGCTTAGCGCGGGTCTCCACTGAAGCTTTCTTT
CDR3aa: CASSLARVSTEAFF

d_gene: NA
v_gene: TRBV29-1
j_gene: TRBJ2-1
abundance: NA
CDR3nt: TGCAGCGTTGAAGGTCAGTCAAGCTCCTACAATGAGCAGTTCTTC
CDR3aa: CSVEGQSSSYNEQFF

d_gene: TRBD2
v_gene: TRBV27
j_gene: TRBJ2-7
abundance: NA
CDR3nt: TGTGCCAGCAGTCCTTGGACTAGTTCCGCGCACGAGCAGTACTTC
CDR3aa: CASSPWTSSAHEQYF

d_gene: NA
v_gene: TRBV7-3
j_gene: TRBJ2-1
abundance: NA
CDR3nt: TGTGCCAGCAGCTTGGATCGCCAAGGGGAGCAGTTCTTC
CDR3aa: CASSLDRQGEQFF

d_gene: NA
v_gene: TRBV28
j_gene: TRBJ1-1
abundance: NA
CDR3nt: TGTGCCAGCAGGGTACAACAGGACATGGCTGAAGCTTTCTTT
CDR3aa: CASRVQQDMAEAFF

d_gene: NA
v_gene: TRBV7-8
j_gene: TRBJ2-7
abundance: NA
CDR3nt: TGTGCCAGCAGCTTAGACTTCCTCGGACATGCCTACGAGCAGTACTTC
CDR3aa: CASSLDFLGHAYEQYF

d_gene: NA
v_gene: TRBV9
j_gene: TRBJ2-5
abundance: NA
CDR3nt: TGTGCCAGCAGCGTAGGAGGCCGCGGCCAAGAGACCCAGTACTTC
CDR3aa: CASSVGGRGQETQYF

d_gene: NA
v_gene: TRBV6-6
j_gene: TRBJ2-1
abundance: NA
CDR3nt: TGTGCCAGCAGTTACTCGAGCGGGCCCCACAATGAGCAGTTCTTC
CDR3aa: CASSYSSGPHNEQFF

d_gene: TRBD1
v_gene: TRBV7-3
j_gene: TRBJ2-5
abundance: NA
CDR3nt: TGTGCCAGCAGCTCGGGACAGGGGGCATGGGAGACCCAGTACTTC
CDR3aa: CASSSGQGAWETQYF

d_gene: TRBD2
v_gene: TRBV11-3
j_gene: TRBJ2-7
abundance: once
CDR3nt: TGTGCCAGCAGCTTAGGGACTAGCGGGAGGAACGAGCAGTACTTC
CDR3aa: CASSLGTSGRNEQYF

d_gene: TRBD1
v_gene: TRBV7-6
j_gene: TRBJ2-1
abundance: NA
CDR3nt: TGTGCCAGCAGCTTAGTAACCGGGACAGGGCTGGATGCCTCCTACAATGAGCAGTTCTTC
CDR3aa: CASSLVTGTGLDASYNEQFF

d_gene: NA
v_gene: TRBV27
j_gene: TRBJ1-5
abundance: NA
CDR3nt: TGTGCCAGCAGTGAAACCTTACAGCTTCAGCCCCAGCATTTT
CDR3aa: CASSETLQLQPQHF

d_gene: NA
v_gene: TRBV4-1
j_gene: TRBJ2-7
abundance: NA
CDR3nt: TGCGCCAGCAGCCAAGATCCCGACAGTCCCTACTCCTACGAGCAGTACTTC
CDR3aa: CASSQDPDSPYSYEQYF